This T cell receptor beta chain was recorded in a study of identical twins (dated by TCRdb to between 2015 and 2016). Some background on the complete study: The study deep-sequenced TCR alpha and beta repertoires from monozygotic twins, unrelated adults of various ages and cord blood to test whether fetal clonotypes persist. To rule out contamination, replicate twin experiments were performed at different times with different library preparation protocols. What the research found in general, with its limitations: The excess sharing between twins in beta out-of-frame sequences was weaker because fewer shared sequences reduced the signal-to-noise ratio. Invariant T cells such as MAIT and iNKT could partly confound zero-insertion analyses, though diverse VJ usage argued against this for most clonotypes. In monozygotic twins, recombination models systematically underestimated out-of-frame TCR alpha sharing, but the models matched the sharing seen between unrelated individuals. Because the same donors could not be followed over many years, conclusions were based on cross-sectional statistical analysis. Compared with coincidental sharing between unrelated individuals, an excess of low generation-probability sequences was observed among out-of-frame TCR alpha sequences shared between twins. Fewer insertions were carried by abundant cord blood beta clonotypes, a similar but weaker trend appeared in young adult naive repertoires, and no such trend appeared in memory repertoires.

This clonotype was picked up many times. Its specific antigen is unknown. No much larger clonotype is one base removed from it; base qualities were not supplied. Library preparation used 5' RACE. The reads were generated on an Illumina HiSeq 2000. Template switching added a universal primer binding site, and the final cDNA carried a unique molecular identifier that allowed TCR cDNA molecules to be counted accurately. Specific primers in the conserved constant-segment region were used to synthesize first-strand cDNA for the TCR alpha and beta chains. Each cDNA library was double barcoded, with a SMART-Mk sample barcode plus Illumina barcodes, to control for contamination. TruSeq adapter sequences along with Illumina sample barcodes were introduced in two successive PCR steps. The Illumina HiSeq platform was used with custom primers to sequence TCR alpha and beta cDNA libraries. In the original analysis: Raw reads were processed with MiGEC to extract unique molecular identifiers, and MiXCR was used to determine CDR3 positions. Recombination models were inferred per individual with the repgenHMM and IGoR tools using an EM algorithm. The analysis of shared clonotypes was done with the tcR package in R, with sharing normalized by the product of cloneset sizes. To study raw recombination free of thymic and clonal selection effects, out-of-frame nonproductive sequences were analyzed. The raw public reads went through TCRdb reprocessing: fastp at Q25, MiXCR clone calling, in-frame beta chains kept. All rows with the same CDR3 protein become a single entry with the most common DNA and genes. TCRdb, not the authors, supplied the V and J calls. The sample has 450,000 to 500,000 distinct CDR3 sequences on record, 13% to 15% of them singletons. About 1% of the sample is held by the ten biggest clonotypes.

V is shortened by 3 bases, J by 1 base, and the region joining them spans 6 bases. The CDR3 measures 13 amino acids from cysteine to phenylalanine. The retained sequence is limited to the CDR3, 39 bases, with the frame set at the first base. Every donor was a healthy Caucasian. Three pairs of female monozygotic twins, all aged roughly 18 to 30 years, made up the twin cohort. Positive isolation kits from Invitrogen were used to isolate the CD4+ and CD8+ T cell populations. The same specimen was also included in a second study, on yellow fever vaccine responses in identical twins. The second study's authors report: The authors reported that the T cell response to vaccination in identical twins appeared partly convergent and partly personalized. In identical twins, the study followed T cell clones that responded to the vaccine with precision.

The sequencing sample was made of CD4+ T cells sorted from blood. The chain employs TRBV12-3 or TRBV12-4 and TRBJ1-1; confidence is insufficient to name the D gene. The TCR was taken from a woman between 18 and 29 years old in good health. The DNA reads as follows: TGTGCCAGCAGTTTTGCGGGGAACACTGAAGCTTTCTTT. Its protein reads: CASSFAGNTEAFF.